One and the same sample provided the 30 T cell receptor beta chains below, sequenced in a study of T cells in Graves' hyperthyroidism and ophthalmopathy. Using RNA transcripts as the source, TCR beta CDR3 regions were amplified. Initially, a first-round RT-PCR of the TCR CDR3 employed the HTBI primer set. TCRdb called the multiplex PCR reads again in MiXCR, with one record for every CDR3 protein. This table has about 570,000 distinct CDR3 sequences, about half appearing once. Sequenced: peripheral blood or thyroid tissue (not recorded which). These receptors all come from an adult woman with Graves' disease, either hyperthyroidism or ophthalmopathy (not recorded which).

The rearrangement links TRBV7-7 to TRBJ2-5, with D perhaps assigned TRBD1 or TRBD2 (6 bases each). CDR3 size: 15 residues. Germline assignment: CDR1 SSHAT and CDR2 FNYEAQ (reference sequence). Deletions cut 5 bases from V and 5 bases from J, with 18 bases between. The CDR3 protein is CASSPGVGGRETQYF. In DNA, the CDR3 is TGTGCCAGCAGCCCAGGGGTGGGGGGTCGCGAGACCCAGTACTTC.

This chain joins TRBV5-1 and TRBJ1-2; a possible D gene is TRBD1 (6 bases). V gave up 0 bases and J gave up 5 bases, with 11 bases separating them. This CDR3 is 14 amino acids long. In germline, CDR1 is SGHRS, CDR2 YFSETQ. In DNA form, the CDR3 reads TGCGCCAGCAGCTTGGAACGCAGGGGATATGGCTACACCTTC. Its translation is CASSLERRGYGYTF.

CDR3: CATSDWTSEETQYF. Written as DNA, the CDR3 is TGTGCCACCAGTGACTGGACTAGCGAAGAGACCCAGTACTTC. V and J are TRBV24-1 and TRBJ2-5, with 9 bases lining up with TRBD2. V was pared by 4 bases and J by 3 bases, with 2 bases of the junction left unmatched. The CDR3 contains 14 residues. CDR1 and CDR2 from the germline V gene are KGHDR and SFDVKD.

The chain joins TRBV9 to TRBJ2-5; a weak D match, TRBD1 (6 bases). V lost 4 bases and J lost 5, with 18 bases in between. Germline V CDR1 and CDR2: SGDLS, YYNGEE. The CDR3 consists of 15 residues. Here the CDR3 DNA reads TGTGCCAGCAGCCAAGTAGTGGGGGCATGGGAGACCCAGTACTTC. Translated: CASSQVVGAWETQYF.

Concerning this clonotype: Its ends do not fully match the called genes, so a read error is possible. This chain links TRBV7-9 with TRBJ1-2; maybe TRBD1 (6 bases). Germline assignment: CDR1 SEHNR and CDR2 FQNEAQ (reference sequence). The CDR3 consists of 12 residues. CDR3 sequence reads: CASSVAGGGHTF. CDR3 coding DNA: TGTGCCAGCAGCGTAGCGGGAGGGGGGCACACCTTC.

This clonotype has only a few counts. The chain joins TRBV18 to TRBJ1-1; D is unresolved. Germline CDR1 KGHSH, CDR2 LQKENI. Between the trimmed V and J ends, which lost 1 base and 8 bases, there was a span of 8 bases. CDR3 length: 12 amino acids. The CDR3 coding sequence is TGTGCCAGCTCACCACGCCGAAACGAAGCTTTCTTT. Its translation: CASSPRRNEAFF.

The sample holds a few counts of this clonotype. The J gene is TRBJ2-7, the V gene TRBV6-2 or TRBV6-3; D ambiguous. Germline CDR1 is MNHEY and CDR2 is SVGEGT. The CDR3 is made up of 13 amino acids. V lost 4 bases, J lost 3 bases, and 10 bases lay in between. The CDR3 sequence is CASSSQIGYEQYF. The CDR3 DNA is TGTGCCAGCAGTTCCCAAATAGGCTACGAGCAGTACTTC.

This clonotype was counted a few times. The genes are TRBV28 and TRBJ1-5; D is possibly TRBD1 (5 bases). Germline-derived CDR1 and CDR2 are MDHEN and SYDVKM. The germline V and J ends were trimmed by 3 bases and 5 bases, with 11 bases remaining between them. This CDR3 comprises 14 residues. Here the CDR3 reads CASSLVGPHQPQHF. CDR3 bases: TGTGCCAGCAGTTTGGTGGGACCCCATCAGCCCCAGCATTTT.

In this sample, this clonotype turned up many times. The chain combines TRBV4-1 with TRBJ2-2; D remains unclear. The germline CDR1 and CDR2 sequences are MGHRA and YSYEKL. The CDR3 loop spans 15 amino acids. Trimming pared 0 bases from V and 6 bases from J, leaving 11 bases between. DNA for the CDR3: TGCGCCAGCAGCCAAGATCGCCCCTCCGCCGGGGAGCTGTTTTTT. This translates into CASSQDRPSAGELFF.

The CDR3 sequence: CASSSLGGGGYTF. The CDR3 coding sequence is TGTGCCAGCAGCTCGCTAGGGGGAGGCGGCTACACCTTC. V is TRBV7-9 and J is TRBJ1-2; tentative D call: TRBD1 (6 bases). This CDR3 has 13 amino acids. Germline CDR1 and CDR2: SEHNR and FQNEAQ (reference sequence). V was cut by 4 bases and J by 8 bases, with 14 bases left in between.

Many counts were recorded for this clonotype. The chain's CDR3 is CASSVTGAEYETQYF. CDR3 coding DNA: TGTGCCAGCAGCGTAACAGGGGCGGAGTATGAGACCCAGTACTTC. The gene calls are TRBV6-6 and TRBJ2-5; 7 bases agree with TRBD1. The J segment lost 5 bases and the V segment lost 6 bases, leaving 12 bases of the junction unmatched. The CDR3 is 15 amino acids. Per germline, CDR1 MNHNY and CDR2 SVGAGI (reference sequence).

V usage is TRBV7-2 and J usage is TRBJ2-7; D may be TRBD1 (6 bases). The CDR3 runs 13 residues. Trimming pared 5 bases from V and 4 bases from J, leaving 12 bases between. Germline V gene sequence: CDR1 SGHTA, CDR2 FQGNSA. The DNA for the CDR3 is TGTGCCAGCAGCGGGGGCAACCAGTACGAGCAGTACTTC. This codes for CASSGGNQYEQYF.

Ten or more counts support this clonotype. This rearrangement joins TRBV5-1 to TRBJ1-6, with D tentatively TRBD1 (6 bases). This CDR3 comprises 15 residues. Trimming shortened V by 0 bases and J by 7 bases, and 11 bases separated the two germline ends. Germline V CDR1 and CDR2: SGHRS, YFSETQ. The CDR3 spells CASSLVPGENSPLHF. The CDR3 nucleotides read TGCGCCAGCAGCTTGGTTCCAGGGGAGAATTCACCCCTCCACTTT.

In this sample, this clonotype turned up many times. The V gene is TRBV6-6, the J gene TRBJ1-6, with D possibly matching TRBD1 (5 bases). Germline CDR1 is MNHNY and CDR2 is SVGAGI (reference sequence). The V gene lost 5 bases and the J gene lost 6 bases, with 14 bases spanning the gap. The CDR3 loop spans 15 amino acids. The CDR3 DNA reads as TGTGCCAGCAGTACTCCCGGGACCCTTAATTCACCCCTCCACTTT. Encoded protein: CASSTPGTLNSPLHF.

The table lists this clonotype with a few counts. The V call is TRBV5-5, the J call TRBJ1-2, with a possible D match to TRBD1 (6 bases). V dropped 1 base and J dropped 2 bases, with 12 bases sitting between them. The CDR3 runs to 15 residues. The germline CDR1 and CDR2 sequences are SGHKS and YYEKEE (reference sequence). CDR3: CASSLTGTSNYGYTF. The CDR3 DNA is TGTGCCAGCAGCTTGACAGGGACATCCAACTATGGCTACACCTTC.

The table lists this clonotype with many counts. This rearrangement joins TRBV24-1 to TRBJ2-3; D possibly corresponds to TRBD2 (6 bases). The CDR3 runs to 15 residues. Germline V gene data show CDR1 as KGHDR and CDR2 as SFDVKD. The V and J ends lost 3 bases and 2 bases respectively, with 11 bases between them. In DNA, the CDR3 is TGTGCCACCAGTGATGAGACTAGGGCCACAGATACGCAGTATTTT. Amino acids: CATSDETRATDTQYF.

This clonotype showed up many times. The chain couples TRBV7-3 to TRBJ2-2, with TRBD2 matching 8 bases. J lost 8 bases, V lost 3 bases, and 8 bases had no gene match. The germline CDR1 and CDR2 sequences are SGHTA and FQGTGA. The CDR3 covers 15 residues. The CDR3 nucleotides are TGTGCCAGCAGCTTTTGGCGGGGGGAATATGGGGAGCTGTTTTTT. Its translation: CASSFWRGEYGELFF.

This clonotype was detected once. The V call is TRBV15, the J call TRBJ1-2; unclear D gene. Germline CDR1 LNHNV, CDR2 YYDKDF (reference sequence). Trimming took 5 bases from V and 5 from J, leaving 12 bases between them. The CDR3 has 13 amino acids. Here the CDR3 DNA reads TGTGCCACCAGCCAAGGGATAGGGTATGGCTACACCTTC. Amino acid sequence: CATSQGIGYGYTF.

This clonotype was seen ten or more times. The chain uses TRBV12-3 or TRBV12-4 and TRBJ1-1, with D unresolved. Trimming left V 3 bases short and J 0 bases short, with 8 bases between. This CDR3 has 14 residues. Here the CDR3 reads CASSFLRLNTEAFF. CDR3 in DNA: TGTGCCAGCAGTTTTTTGAGGCTGAACACTGAAGCTTTCTTT.

This clonotype has more than one count but fewer than ten. This chain joins TRBV5-4 and TRBJ1-6; D remains ambiguous. V lost 2 bases to trimming and J lost 3 bases, with 6 bases between them. This CDR3 region has 14 residues. Germline-derived CDR1 and CDR2 are SGHNT and YYREEE (reference sequence). The CDR3 sequence: CASSFGSYNSPLHF. Here the CDR3 DNA reads TGTGCCAGCAGCTTCGGGAGCTATAATTCACCCCTCCACTTT.

This clonotype was seen only a few times. The chain couples TRBV29-1 to TRBJ1-1, with a tentative D call TRBD1 (6 bases). Trimming shortened V by 5 bases and J by 4 bases, and 20 bases separated the two germline ends. The CDR3 length is 15 residues. CDR1 is SQVTM, CDR2 ANQGSEA, per germline. In DNA, the CDR3 is TGCAGCGTTCTTCCACAGGGAGGGCCTGGCACTGAAGCTTTCTTT. Residues: CSVLPQGGPGTEAFF.

The rearrangement links TRBV20-1 to TRBJ1-1; D might be TRBD1 (6 bases). CDR1 is DFQATT, CDR2 SNEGSKA, per germline (reference sequence). The CDR3 runs 13 residues. Trimming shortened V by 3 bases and J by 2 bases, and 10 bases separated the two germline ends. Here the CDR3 DNA reads TGCAGTGCTAGTGAGGGACACAACACTGAAGCTTTCTTT. Its translation: CSASEGHNTEAFF.

As to this clonotype: This CDR3 fails to terminate in the conserved phenylalanine or tryptophan, so it likely reflects a read error. The limits of the CDR3 on the DNA are not certain, so only TCRdb's listed CDR3 is given. The chain has TRBV7-9 and TRBJ2-5; the tabulated D call, TRBD2, remains unverified against the DNA. Germline V gene lookup returns CDR1 SEHNR and CDR2 FQNEAQ (reference sequence). The CDR3 length is 12 residues, termini included. CDR3 loop: CASSTGLAGGSS.

The V call is TRBV10-2, the J call TRBJ1-5; TRBD1 is a possible D gene (5 bases). V was cut by 10 bases and J by 0 bases, with 13 bases left in between. In germline, CDR1 is WSHSY, CDR2 SAAADI. The CDR3 extends over 14 amino acids. CDR3 DNA: TGCGCCACCGAGCCGACAGATAGCAATCAGCCCCAGCATTTT. Its translation is CATEPTDSNQPQHF.

This clonotype was observed many times. J is TRBJ1-5 and V is TRBV2; D is undetermined. Per germline, CDR1 SNHLY and CDR2 FYNNEI. V lost 2 bases and J lost 8, with 13 bases in between. The CDR3 has 14 residues. DNA for the CDR3: TGTGCCAGCAGTGAATCTTTTCTCAGGAAGCCCCAGCATTTT. Protein sequence: CASSESFLRKPQHF.

V usage is TRBV7-9 and J usage is TRBJ1-3, with 9 bases aligning to TRBD1. The CDR3 loop spans 17 amino acids. V dropped 5 bases and J dropped 3; count of bases not matched to a gene: 11. Germline assignment: CDR1 SEHNR and CDR2 FQNEAQ (reference sequence). CDR3 nucleotide sequence: TGTGCCAGCAGCGCCTCCGGGACAGGGATCCTTGGAAACACCATATATTTT. Translation: CASSASGTGILGNTIYF.

This clonotype was counted a few times. With a much larger clone just one base away, this may be a read error. The CDR3 does not end in the conserved phenylalanine or tryptophan, so this is likely a read error. V and J are TRBV6-1 and TRBJ1-2, with no clear D. CDR1 is MNHNS, CDR2 SASEGT, per germline. Trimming removed 8 bases from V and 7 bases from J, with 14 bases in between. The CDR3 loop spans 12 amino acids. The CDR3: CASAGRSGGYTL. The CDR3, as DNA: TGTGCCAGCGCCGGGAGGAGTGGTGGCTACACCCTC.

In this sample, this clonotype turned up many times. The chain recombines TRBV10-3 with TRBJ1-5, with 7 bases that match TRBD1. Germline V gene sequence: CDR1 ENHRY, CDR2 SYGVKD. After removal of 9 bases from V and 3 bases from J, the junction contained 5 bases not matched to a gene. CDR3 length: 13 amino acids. CDR3 amino acids: CAITGTVNQPQHF. In DNA form, the CDR3 reads TGTGCCATAACCGGGACAGTCAATCAGCCCCAGCATTTT.

The sample holds many counts of this clonotype. The rearrangement uses TRBV6-5 and TRBJ2-7, with 9 bases identical to TRBD1. The CDR3 has 14 residues. Losses at the gene ends were 3 bases for V and 5 bases for J; bases not matched to a gene: 5. CDR1 is MNHEY, CDR2 SVGAGI, per germline. This CDR3 is CASSYFGQGNEQYF. In DNA, the CDR3 is TGTGCCAGCAGTTATTTCGGACAGGGGAACGAGCAGTACTTC.

Details on this clonotype: A read error may account for a junction end that differs from germline. This chain uses TRBV7-7 with TRBJ1-2; perhaps TRBD1 as D (5 bases). Germline V gene lookup returns CDR1 SSHAT and CDR2 FNYEAQ (reference sequence). The CDR3 spans 13 residues. CDR3 amino acids: CASSLPGTSGYTF. In DNA, the CDR3 is TGTGCTAGCAGCCTTCCCGGGACGTCTGGCTACACCTTC.